These 9 T cell receptor beta chains share one sample of origin, sequenced in a study of CD8 T cells in Susac syndrome. An amount of RNA that ranged from roughly 0.45 to 1 ug was reverse transcribed with random hexamers. TCRdb re-called the immunoSEQ multiplex PCR reads with MiXCR, one entry per CDR3 protein. The sample shows around 80,000 distinct CDR3 sequences, just under 95% of them seen only once. What was sequenced was CD8+ T cells from PBMCs. Source of these receptors: a human donor in good health.

The rearrangement links TRBV14 to TRBJ2-7; TRBD1 matches at 7 bases. The CDR3 is made up of 18 amino acids. V dropped 0 bases and J dropped 2; count of bases not matched to a gene: 13. Germline assignment: CDR1 SGHDN and CDR2 FVKESK. The CDR3 sequence is CASSQEGKEGGRTYEQYV. The CDR3 DNA is TGTGCCAGCAGCCAAGAAGGGAAGGAAGGGGGCAGGACCTACGAGCAGTACGTC.

This clonotype was picked up one time. V is TRBV12-3 or TRBV12-4 and J is TRBJ2-1, with TRBD2 identical over 15 bases. The junction had 9 bases not matched to a gene; V was cut back by 5 bases and J by 4 bases. The CDR3 is 18 residues long. As DNA, the CDR3 is TGTGCCAGCAGTGTCCCGGGACTAGCGGGGGGCCAATACAATGAGCAGTTCTTC. This codes for CASSVPGLAGGQYNEQFF.

The chain employs TRBV7-9 and TRBJ1-5; D is perhaps TRBD1 (6 bases). There are 13 residues in the CDR3. From germline, CDR1 is SEHNR and CDR2 FQNEAQ (reference sequence). Trimming left V 8 bases short and J 6 bases short, with 14 bases between. CDR3 loop: CASGHREGQPQHF. Written as DNA, the CDR3 is TGTGCCAGCGGCCACAGGGAGGGTCAGCCCCAGCATTTT.

The CDR3, as DNA: TGCGCCAGCAGCTTGGTCGCCGAATCCAATGAGCAGTTCTTC. Its protein is CASSLVAESNEQFF. The J gene is TRBJ2-1, the V gene TRBV5-1, with D unclear. Germline lookup yields CDR1 SGHRS and CDR2 YFSETQ. This CDR3 is 14 amino acids long. V was clipped by 0 bases and J by 6 bases, with 10 bases between them.

This clonotype was recorded once. V and J are TRBV12-3 or TRBV12-4 and TRBJ2-1; TRBD1 matches 9 bases. V dropped 5 bases and J dropped 8; count of bases not matched to a gene: 10. The CDR3 runs 15 residues. The CDR3, as DNA: TGTGCCAGCAGTCCATGGGACAGGGTCGGCGATGAGCAGTTCTTC. Amino acid sequence: CASSPWDRVGDEQFF.

The chain carries TRBV7-8 and TRBJ1-5, with 11 bases fitting TRBD1. CDR1 and CDR2 (germline): SGHVS, FQNEAQ. CDR3 length: 16 residues. V lost 8 bases, J lost 8 bases, and 14 bases stayed unmatched. Here the CDR3 DNA reads TGTGCCAGCGCCCCGGTGGGGACAGGGGGTGTGGAGCCCCAGCATTTT. Its translation is CASAPVGTGGVEPQHF.

The count of this clonotype is one. The rearrangement joins TRBV19 to TRBJ2-1, with 14 bases aligning to TRBD2. Losses at the gene ends were 5 bases for V and 7 bases for J; bases not matched to a gene: 10. CDR3 size: 17 residues. In germline, CDR1 is LNHDA, CDR2 SQIVND (reference sequence). CDR3 sequence (DNA): TGTGCCAGTAGTGCCCAACCGGGACTAGCGGGAGCGAATGAGCAGTTCTTC. It specifies CASSAQPGLAGANEQFF.

J is TRBJ2-1 and V is TRBV29-1; the match to TRBD1 covers 8 bases. The junction had 7 bases not matched to a gene; V was cut back by 7 bases and J by 5 bases. This CDR3 has 13 residues. Germline lookup yields CDR1 SQVTM and CDR2 ANQGSEA. The CDR3 reads CSAVDRGHNEQFF. CDR3 DNA: TGCAGCGCCGTCGACAGGGGCCACAATGAGCAGTTCTTC.

J is TRBJ1-5 and V is TRBV5-1, with unresolved D. V was pared by 0 bases and J by 0 bases, with 7 bases between. This CDR3 contains 15 residues. Per the germline V gene, CDR1 is SGHRS and CDR2 is YFSETQ. The CDR3 DNA reads as TGCGCCAGCAGCTTGGACCTATCTAGCAATCAGCCCCAGCATTTT. It is translated as CASSLDLSSNQPQHF.